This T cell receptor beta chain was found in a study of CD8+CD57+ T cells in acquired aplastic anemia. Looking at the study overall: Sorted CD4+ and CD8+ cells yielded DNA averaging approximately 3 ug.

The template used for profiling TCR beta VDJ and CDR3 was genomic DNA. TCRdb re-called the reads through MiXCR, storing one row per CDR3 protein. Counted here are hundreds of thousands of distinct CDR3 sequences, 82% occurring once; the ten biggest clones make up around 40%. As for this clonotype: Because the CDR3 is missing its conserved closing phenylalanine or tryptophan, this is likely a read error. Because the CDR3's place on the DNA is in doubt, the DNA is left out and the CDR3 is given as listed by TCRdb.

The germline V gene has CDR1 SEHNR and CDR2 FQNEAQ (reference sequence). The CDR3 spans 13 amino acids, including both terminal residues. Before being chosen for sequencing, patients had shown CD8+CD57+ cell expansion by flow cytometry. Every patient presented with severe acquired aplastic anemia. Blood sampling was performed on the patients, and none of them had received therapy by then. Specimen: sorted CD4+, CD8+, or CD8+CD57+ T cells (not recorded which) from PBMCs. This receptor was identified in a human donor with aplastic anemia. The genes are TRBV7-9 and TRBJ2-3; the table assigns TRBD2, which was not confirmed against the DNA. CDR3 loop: CASSFKIGGGSDE.